This is a list of T cell receptor beta chains from one sample in a study of naive and memory T cell subsets. TCRdb recomputed calls from the UMI-ligation and nested PCR reads with MiXCR, one row per CDR3 protein. The data contain over 110,000 distinct CDR3 sequences, about 20% of them singletons. Source material: naive CD8+ T cells from blood. The receptor source for this set is a human donor in good health. Each CDR3 is given with its conserved first and last residue. A D gene is named only where the DNA matches it firmly. Some rows have no size entry. The others give once, few or many, or a class for an expanded clone.

cdr3_nt: TGTGCCAGCAGTGACACAGGGGGCGTTTTTGGAAACACCATATATTTT
cdr3_aa: CASSDTGGVFGNTIYF
clone_size: few
v_call: TRBV28
j_call: TRBJ1-3
d_call: TRBD1

cdr3_nt: TGTGCCAGCAGTTTTTTATCGGGAGGGCTAGCAGATACGCAGTATTTT
cdr3_aa: CASSFLSGGLADTQYF
clone_size: .
v_call: TRBV28
j_call: TRBJ2-3
d_call: TRBD2

cdr3_nt: TGTGCCAGCAGCTGCAGATGGACTAGCGGGCCCGGGGAGCTGTTTTTT
cdr3_aa: CASSCRWTSGPGELFF
clone_size: few
v_call: TRBV21-1
j_call: TRBJ2-2
d_call: .

cdr3_nt: TGTGCCAGCTCTCCCTCAGGGGAAGCTTTCTTT
cdr3_aa: CASSPSGEAFF
clone_size: .
v_call: TRBV18
j_call: TRBJ1-1
d_call: .

cdr3_nt: TGTGCCAGCAGTCTGGGACAGAATAATGAAAAACTGTTTTTT
cdr3_aa: CASSLGQNNEKLFF
clone_size: few
v_call: TRBV27
j_call: TRBJ1-4
d_call: TRBD1

cdr3_nt: TGTGCCAGCGGTCCACTAGCGGGAGCTGGGGCCAACGTCCTGACTTTC
cdr3_aa: CASGPLAGAGANVLTF
clone_size: few
v_call: TRBV3-1
j_call: TRBJ2-6
d_call: TRBD2

cdr3_nt: TGTGCCAGCAGTTCCCCACTAGCGGGGCCCTACGAGCAGTACTTC
cdr3_aa: CASSSPLAGPYEQYF
clone_size: .
v_call: TRBV12-3/TRBV12-4
j_call: TRBJ2-7
d_call: TRBD2

cdr3_nt: TGCGCCAGCAGTCGGACTAGCAGACTCTACAATGAGCAGTTCTTC
cdr3_aa: CASSRTSRLYNEQFF
clone_size: .
v_call: TRBV4-1
j_call: TRBJ2-1
d_call: TRBD2

cdr3_nt: TGTGCCAGCAGTTACGACGATTTTGGGTCGGGGCTCAATCAGCCCCAGCATTTT
cdr3_aa: CASSYDDFGSGLNQPQHF
clone_size: .
v_call: TRBV6-6
j_call: TRBJ1-5
d_call: .

cdr3_nt: TGTGCCAGCAGTTACTCAAGCAAAGGGACTGCCGAGAAGAACGAGCAGTACTTC
cdr3_aa: CASSYSSKGTAEKNEQYF
clone_size: .
v_call: TRBV6-5
j_call: TRBJ2-7
d_call: .

cdr3_nt: TGCAGCGTACCGATAGCGGCCTACAATGAGCAGTTCTTC
cdr3_aa: CSVPIAAYNEQFF
clone_size: few
v_call: TRBV29-1
j_call: TRBJ2-1
d_call: .

cdr3_nt: TGTGCCAACAGCTTAGGCCTTCCCTACGAGCAGTACTTC
cdr3_aa: CANSLGLPYEQYF
clone_size: .
v_call: TRBV13
j_call: TRBJ2-7
d_call: .

cdr3_nt: TGTGCCAGCAGTGTCGATGGGGACAATCAGCCCCAGCATTTT
cdr3_aa: CASSVDGDNQPQHF
clone_size: few
v_call: TRBV28
j_call: TRBJ1-5
d_call: .

cdr3_nt: TGTGCCAGCAGTTCCGGGACGGTGAACACTGAAGCTTTCTTT
cdr3_aa: CASSSGTVNTEAFF
clone_size: few
v_call: TRBV28
j_call: TRBJ1-1
d_call: .

cdr3_nt: TGTGCCAGCAGCGTAGCAGAGGGGGGGACCCCCTACAATGAGCAGTTCTTC
cdr3_aa: CASSVAEGGTPYNEQFF
clone_size: .
v_call: TRBV9
j_call: TRBJ2-1
d_call: .

cdr3_nt: TGCAGCGTTGAAGTGTGGCGGAGAGGCACAGATACGCAGTATTTT
cdr3_aa: CSVEVWRRGTDTQYF
clone_size: .
v_call: TRBV29-1
j_call: TRBJ2-3
d_call: .

cdr3_nt: TGTGCCAGCAGCTTCCAGGGGGCCGTTCAGCCCCAGCATTTT
cdr3_aa: CASSFQGAVQPQHF
clone_size: few
v_call: TRBV7-8
j_call: TRBJ1-5
d_call: TRBD1

cdr3_nt: TGTGCCAGCAGATTCCATCCGGGACAGGCACTTCTACCTGGCGAAGCTTTCTTT
cdr3_aa: CASRFHPGQALLPGEAFF
clone_size: .
v_call: TRBV7-4
j_call: TRBJ1-1
d_call: TRBD1

cdr3_nt: TGTGCCAGCAGTTTATTGGGGGAGGGATCCTACGAGCAGTACTTC
cdr3_aa: CASSLLGEGSYEQYF
clone_size: .
v_call: TRBV12-3/TRBV12-4
j_call: TRBJ2-7
d_call: TRBD2

cdr3_nt: TGTGCCAGCAGCTTAACACAGGATGAACGCTACACCTTC
cdr3_aa: CASSLTQDERYTF
clone_size: .
v_call: TRBV7-9
j_call: TRBJ1-2
d_call: .

cdr3_nt: TGTGCCAGCACCCCCTTGGAAGGCTTCTACGAGCAGTACTTC
cdr3_aa: CASTPLEGFYEQYF
clone_size: few
v_call: TRBV28
j_call: TRBJ2-7
d_call: .

cdr3_nt: TGTGCCAGCAGTTACCTCCCGATTGCGGATGAGCAGTTCTTC
cdr3_aa: CASSYLPIADEQFF
clone_size: few
v_call: TRBV6-5
j_call: TRBJ2-1
d_call: .

cdr3_nt: TGTGCCAGCAGTGGCAGGGGCGGGCCAACGGAGCAGTACTTC
cdr3_aa: CASSGRGGPTEQYF
clone_size: few
v_call: TRBV27
j_call: TRBJ2-7
d_call: .

cdr3_nt: TGTGCCAGCAGTTTGGATAGGGGGCTGGGCACTGAAGCTTTCTTT
cdr3_aa: CASSLDRGLGTEAFF
clone_size: many
v_call: TRBV28
j_call: TRBJ1-1
d_call: TRBD1

cdr3_nt: TGCAGCACGATTCGGGGTACCACCGGGGAGCTGTTTTTT
cdr3_aa: CSTIRGTTGELFF
clone_size: .
v_call: TRBV29-1
j_call: TRBJ2-2
d_call: .

cdr3_nt: TGTGCCAGCAGTTTTGCCCTAAGATTGTACGAGCAGTACTTC
cdr3_aa: CASSFALRLYEQYF
clone_size: many
v_call: TRBV27
j_call: TRBJ2-7
d_call: .

cdr3_nt: TGCAGCGTTGAAGACGTAGCGGACTCCTACAATGAGCAGTTCTTC
cdr3_aa: CSVEDVADSYNEQFF
clone_size: few
v_call: TRBV29-1
j_call: TRBJ2-1
d_call: .

cdr3_nt: TGTGCCAGCAGTTTATCGTCGGTGGCCTACGAGCAGTACTTC
cdr3_aa: CASSLSSVAYEQYF
clone_size: .
v_call: TRBV27
j_call: TRBJ2-7
d_call: .

cdr3_nt: TGCAGCGTGCCCCGGGACAGGGGGGACTATGGCTACACCTTC
cdr3_aa: CSVPRDRGDYGYTF
clone_size: .
v_call: TRBV29-1
j_call: TRBJ1-2
d_call: TRBD1

cdr3_nt: TGCGCCAGCAGCGAGCGGATAGCCAAAAACATTCAGTACTTC
cdr3_aa: CASSERIAKNIQYF
clone_size: .
v_call: TRBV10-1
j_call: TRBJ2-4
d_call: .

cdr3_nt: TGTGCCAGCAGAAGGACAGGGAGTAATTCACCCCTCCACTTT
cdr3_aa: CASRRTGSNSPLHF
clone_size: .
v_call: TRBV12-3/TRBV12-4
j_call: TRBJ1-6
d_call: TRBD1

cdr3_nt: TGTGCCAGCAGCCCCCGGTTCCAACCCGCGGCGGGCTATGGCTACACCTTC
cdr3_aa: CASSPRFQPAAGYGYTF
clone_size: few
v_call: TRBV7-2
j_call: TRBJ1-2
d_call: .

cdr3_nt: TGCGCCAGCAGCCAAGCCGCGGGCTACTACTACGAGCAGTACTTC
cdr3_aa: CASSQAAGYYYEQYF
clone_size: .
v_call: TRBV4-3
j_call: TRBJ2-7
d_call: .